This TCR beta chain comes out of a study of blood T cell repertoires in COVID-19. Profiled with immunoSEQ multiplex PCR; TCRdb holds only in-frame clones, not every one. The data contain 300,000 to 350,000 clones, about 90% of them singletons. The source is a woman aged 18-29 years with acute COVID-19. Sequenced: PBMCs or T cells enriched from blood (not recorded which).

The CDR3 DNA reads TGTGCCACATCCGGTAGGCTTATAACGGGGCAGCCCCAGCATTTT. Translating it yields CATSGRLITGQPQHF. This chain uses TRBV19 with TRBJ1-5; D is undetermined. Germline values: CDR1 LNHDA, CDR2 SQIVND (reference sequence). This CDR3 is built from 15 residues. Trimming shortened V by 10 bases and J by 7 bases, and 23 bases separated the two germline ends.